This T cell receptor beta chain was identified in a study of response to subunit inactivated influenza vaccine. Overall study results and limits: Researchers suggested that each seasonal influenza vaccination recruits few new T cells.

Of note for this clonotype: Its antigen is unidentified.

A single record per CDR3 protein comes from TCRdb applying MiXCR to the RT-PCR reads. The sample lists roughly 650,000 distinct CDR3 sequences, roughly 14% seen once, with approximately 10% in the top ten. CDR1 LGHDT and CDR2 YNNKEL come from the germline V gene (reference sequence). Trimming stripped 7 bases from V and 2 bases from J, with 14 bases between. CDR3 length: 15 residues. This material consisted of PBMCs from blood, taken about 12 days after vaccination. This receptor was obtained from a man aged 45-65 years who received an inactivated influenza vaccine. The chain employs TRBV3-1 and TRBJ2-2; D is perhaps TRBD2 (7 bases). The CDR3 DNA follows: TGTGCCAGCACCCGCGGGGGCCCCAACACCGGGGAGCTGTTTTTT. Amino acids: CASTRGGPNTGELFF. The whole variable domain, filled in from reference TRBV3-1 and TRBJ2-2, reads DTAVSQTPKYLVTQMGNDKSIKCEQNLGHDTMYWYKQDSKKFLKIMFSYNNKELIINETVPNRFSPKSPDKAHLNLHINSLELGDSAVYFCASTRGGPNTGELFFGEGSRLTVL.